Below, 22 T cell receptor delta chains from the same sample are listed, as sequenced in a study of γδ T cells in repeated Plasmodium falciparum infection. Gammadelta T cells were flow-sorted from PBMC into Vgamma9/Vdelta2+ and Vdelta2-negative populations for bulk analysis. TCRdb repeated clone calling on the multiplex PCR reads with CATT. This sample yields around 86,000 delta-chain clones, of which over 1.3% are seen a single time; 7% to 9.5% belongs to the top ten. Sequenced material: gamma-delta T cells from blood. These receptors all stem from a pool of human donors (malaria-infected and uninfected, not separated).

Regarding this clone: Possible read error: a much larger clone is one base away. Other DNA sequences in the same sample also yield this CDR3. This chain uses TRDV1 with TRDJ1; D tentatively fits TRDD2 or TRDD3 (5 bases each). The germline V gene encodes CDR1 TSWWSYY and CDR2 QGS. The CDR3 has 17 residues. CDR3 residues: CALGELYLLNLTDKLIF. DNA of the CDR3: TGTGCCCTTGGGGAACTGTACCTACTGAATTTGACCGATAAACTCATCTTT.

A word on this clone: TCRdb's entry gives the protein of a much larger clone, which mismatches this DNA's translation at residue 6, likely from a read error; the protein reported here is translated from the DNA. J is TRDJ3 and V is TRDV2; D may be TRDD2 (6 bases). Matching the DNA to germline supplied the J gene, which TCRdb does not give. V lost 0 bases to trimming and J lost 0 bases, with 14 bases between them. This CDR3 has 19 amino acids. Germline-derived CDR1 and CDR2 are GEAIGNYY and EKD. The CDR3 DNA reads as TGTGCCTGTGACACCGCGTCCTACCCCTTCTCCTGGGACACCCGACAGATGTTTTTC. Its translation is CACDTASYPFSWDTRQMFF.

This clone was seen many times. A far bigger clonotype differs at one base, so this is likely a read error. The same CDR3 also results from other DNA sequences found in this sample. The genes are TRDV2 and TRDJ1; TRDD3 matches at 7 bases. Unmatched junction bases numbered 18, after V lost 0 bases and J lost 0 bases. Germline CDR1 GEAIGNYY, CDR2 EKD. The CDR3 extends over 20 amino acids. Here the CDR3 DNA reads TGTGCCTGTGACACCATACGGGTTATGGGGGACGCAATTTACACCGATAAACTCATCTTT. Protein sequence: CACDTIRVMGDAIYTDKLIF.

Remarks on this clone: The mismatch at residue 4 between this DNA's translation and the TCRdb protein of a much larger clone likely reflects a read error; the protein shown is translated from the DNA. The rearrangement links TRDV2 to TRDJ1; D is undetermined. As TCRdb names no J gene, one was assigned here on the basis of a DNA match to germline. The CDR3 is 15 amino acids. V lost 5 bases and J 0 bases, leaving 15 bases between the germline ends. Germline CDR1 GEAIGNYY, CDR2 EKD. CDR3 sequence (DNA): TGTGCCTGTGGCCCCCTGGTCCTTTACACCGATAAACTCATCTTT. Translating it yields CACGPLVLYTDKLIF.

In regard to this clone: The TCRdb record carries a much larger clone's protein, which differs from this DNA's translation at residue 13; a read error is the likely cause, and the protein listed here is the DNA translation. A V gene of TRDV3 was called, but no J gene was assigned. Germline CDR1 is TVYSNPD and CDR2 is GDNSRS (reference sequence). This CDR3 contains 14 residues. The CDR3: CASVKVSNTDKLTF. The CDR3 nucleotides are TGTGCCTCCGTTAAGGTGAGCAACACCGATAAACTCACCTTT.

This clone was recorded a few times. A far bigger clonotype differs at one base, so this is likely a read error. The same CDR3 arises from other DNA sequences in this sample as well. The genes are TRDV1 and TRDJ1, with TRDD3 matching 10 bases. No J segment appears in TCRdb, so it was assigned here by matching the sequence to germline. J lost 0 bases, V lost 1 base, and 17 bases had no gene match. The germline V gene has CDR1 TSWWSYY and CDR2 QGS. The CDR3 extends over 21 amino acids. The CDR3 spells CALGEQSGYWGISSDTDKLIF. The CDR3, as DNA: TGTGCTCTTGGGGAACAGTCCGGGTACTGGGGGATCTCCTCTGACACCGATAAACTCATCTTT.

This clone was observed at least ten times. The gene calls are TRDV1 and TRDJ1; the D is unclear. V was trimmed by 0 bases and J by 8 bases, leaving 13 bases between them. The CDR3 covers 14 residues. The germline V gene has CDR1 TSWWSYY and CDR2 QGS. The CDR3 loop reads CALGELPPRRKLIF. DNA for the CDR3: TGTGCTCTTGGGGAACTACCCCCGCGGCGCAAACTCATCTTT.

As regards this clone: The TCRdb record carries a much larger clone's protein, which differs from this DNA's translation at residue 7; a read error is the likely cause, and the protein listed here is the DNA translation. This rearrangement joins TRDV2 to TRDJ2; D gene uncertain. Matching the DNA to germline supplied the J gene, which TCRdb does not give. V was cut by 5 bases and J by 3 bases, with 12 bases left in between. Germline CDR1 is GEAIGNYY and CDR2 is EKD. The CDR3 runs 14 residues. This chain's CDR3 is CACAPVSLTAQLFF. The CDR3 DNA reads as TGTGCCTGTGCCCCCGTTAGCCTGACAGCACAACTCTTCTTT.

This clone was observed a handful of times. This probably arose from a read error, given a far larger clone one base away. The sample carries other DNA sequences with the same CDR3. The V call is TRDV1, the J call TRDJ1, with D possibly TRDD3 on 6 matching bases. Germline values: CDR1 TSWWSYY, CDR2 QGS. The V end was cut by 2 bases, the J end by 6 bases, with 28 bases between. There are 19 residues in the CDR3. CDR3 in amino acids: CALGEWGLLSDTSTNKLIF. The DNA of the CDR3 is TGTGCTCTTGGGGAATGGGGTTTACTTTCGGATACTTCAACTAATAAACTCATCTTT.

Concerning this clone itself: TCRdb's protein, taken from a much larger clone, differs from this DNA's translation at residue 15, likely owing to a read error; the protein displayed comes from the DNA. The rearrangement uses TRDV2 and TRDJ3, with 7 positions matching TRDD3. Assignment of the J gene here rests on matching the DNA to germline, because TCRdb gives none. The germline CDR1 and CDR2 sequences are GEAIGNYY and EKD. The CDR3 is made up of 21 amino acids. The CDR3 here is CACDKVAPGGSSSWGTRQMFF. The CDR3 nucleotides are TGTGCCTGTGACAAAGTAGCTCCCGGGGGATCTAGCTCCTGGGGCACCCGACAGATGTTTTTC.

This clone was counted between two and nine times. TCRdb pairs this DNA with a much larger clone's protein that differs at residue 10, likely a read error; the protein shown was translated from the DNA. J is TRDJ2 and V is TRDV2; 12 bases are a match to TRDD3. The J gene was not available in TCRdb and was assigned here by matching the DNA to germline segments. V lost 2 bases and J lost 4; bases outside the gene matches: 4. The CDR3 is 16 amino acids. The germline V gene encodes CDR1 GEAIGNYY and CDR2 EKD. CDR3 DNA: TGTGCCTGTGACAGAGTACTGGGGGATACGACAGCACAACTCTTCTTT. It is translated as CACDRVLGDTTAQLFF.

A note on this clone: The protein TCRdb lists belongs to a much larger clone and differs from this DNA's translation at residue 6, which points to a read error; the protein shown is made from the DNA. This chain joins TRDV2 and TRDJ1, with 13 bases fitting TRDD3. The J gene, left out of TCRdb, was set here by checking the DNA against germline. Germline-derived CDR1 and CDR2 are GEAIGNYY and EKD. The CDR3 covers 19 residues. Unmatched junction bases numbered 10, after V lost 0 bases and J lost 1 base. The CDR3 nucleotides are TGTGCCTGTGACACCACTACTGGGGGATACGCTCGGCGCACCGATAAACTCATCTTT. Its translation is CACDTTTGGYARRTDKLIF.

This clone was counted a few times. Only one base separates this from a far larger clonotype, so it likely reflects a read error. This sample also contains other DNA sequences that code for the same CDR3. The CDR3 bases are TGTGCCTGTGATACCGTTCTGGGGGGACTCTCCTGGGACACCCGACAGATGTTTTTC. Translation gives CACDTVLGGLSWDTRQMFF. J is TRDJ3 and V is TRDV2; TRDD3 matches 7 bases. TCRdb does not report a J gene; here it was assigned by matching the DNA to germline references. This CDR3 comprises 19 residues. V lost 4 bases, J lost 0 bases, and 11 bases stayed unmatched. Germline V CDR1 and CDR2: GEAIGNYY, EKD.

To note about this clone: This is likely an artifact of a read error, given a far larger clone one base away. Other DNA sequences in this specimen translate into the identical CDR3. The chain carries TRDV2 and TRDJ1; 11 nucleotides align to TRDD3. TCRdb records no J gene; here it was assigned by comparing the DNA to germline. Looked up from germline, CDR1 is GEAIGNYY and CDR2 is EKD. The CDR3 runs to 16 residues. CDR3 bases: TGTGCCTGCGACACCCTGGGGGATACCTACACCGATAAACTCATCTTT. It codes for CACDTLGDTYTDKLIF.

This clone appeared many times. The gene calls are TRDV1 and TRDJ1, with 12 bases fitting TRDD3. The CDR3 covers 24 residues. The germline V gene has CDR1 TSWWSYY and CDR2 QGS. V was pared by 5 bases and J by 0 bases, with 28 bases of the junction left unmatched. The CDR3 here is CALGPPPPSSTSYWGIHYTDKLIF. The CDR3 nucleotides read TGTGCTCTTGGGCCACCCCCTCCTTCCTCCACCTCCTACTGGGGGATACACTACACCGATAAACTCATCTTT.

This clone was seen a few times. It is likely a read error: a sequence one base away is far more abundant. Other DNA variants within this sample encode the same CDR3. The chain is built from TRDV1 and TRDJ2, with 9 positions matching TRDD3. V lost 0 bases, J lost 0 bases, and 14 bases stayed unmatched. Germline V gene lookup returns CDR1 TSWWSYY and CDR2 QGS. This CDR3 has 21 residues. DNA of the CDR3: TGTGCTCTTGGGGAACTCCTAGGGGCCCCCATGGGGGATACTTTGACAGCACAACTCTTCTTT. It specifies CALGELLGAPMGDTLTAQLFF.

A word on this clone: This likely reflects a read error, since a far larger clone is one base away. Other DNA sequences in the same sample also yield this CDR3. The V gene is TRDV2; the J gene was not called; the table's D call, TRDD3, has no DNA check behind it. CDR3 length: 16 amino acids. Germline V gene data show CDR1 as GEAIGNYY and CDR2 as EKD. The CDR3 loop is CACDPWTTGGYNKLIF. The DNA for the CDR3 is TGTGCCTGTGACCCATGGACTACTGGGGGATACAATAAGCTCATCTTT.

Concerning this clone: TCRdb's listed protein matches a much larger clone and diverges from this DNA's translation at residue 9, likely through a read error; the protein shown comes from the DNA. J is TRDJ1 and V is TRDV1; no clear D gene. The CDR3 runs 14 residues. Trimming pared 1 base from V and 4 bases from J, leaving 10 bases between. Germline V gene sequence: CDR1 TSWWSYY, CDR2 QGS. Written as DNA, the CDR3 is TGTGCTCTTGGGGAACGGCGTAAGTGCGATAAACTCATCTTT. Its protein is CALGERRKCDKLIF.

About this clone itself: It is likely a read error: a sequence one base away is far more abundant. This sample includes further DNA sequences coding for the same CDR3. The chain carries TRDV1 and TRDJ1; the match to TRDD3 covers 8 bases. TCRdb is silent on the J gene; assignment here came from matching the DNA to germline. This CDR3 spans 21 amino acids. Germline-derived CDR1 and CDR2 are TSWWSYY and QGS. Trimming took 1 base from V and 0 from J; bases not matched to a gene: 19. CDR3 in amino acids: CALGERPFFPLLLGDTDKLIF. The CDR3 DNA follows: TGTGCTCTTGGGGAACGGCCCTTTTTCCCGCTTTTACTGGGGGACACCGATAAACTCATCTTT.

Comment on this clone: This likely traces to a read error, being one base from a far larger clone. This CDR3 is also generated by other DNA sequences in the sample. This sequence joins TRDV2 and TRDJ1; a weak D match, TRDD3 (10 bases). TCRdb leaves out the J gene; it was filled in here by matching the DNA to germline. Trimming pared 0 bases from V and 2 bases from J, leaving 33 bases between. CDR1 is GEAIGNYY and CDR2 is EKD in the germline V gene. This CDR3 has 22 amino acids. The DNA for the CDR3 is TGTGCCTGTGACACCTCCTTCCTTCCTACTTCGCGCTGGGGGATAAGGACCGATAAACTCATCTTT. Protein: CACDTSFLPTSRWGIRTDKLIF.

This clone was seen a handful of times. The protein that TCRdb holds for this DNA derives from a much larger clone and differs from the translated DNA at residue 24, which likely indicates a read error; the protein shown here is translated from the DNA. The V gene corresponds to TRDV1; no J gene was called; the D segment call TRDD3 is taken from the table without a DNA check. The length of the CDR3 is 26 residues. The germline gives CDR1 TSWWSYY, CDR2 QGS. CDR3 loop: CALGERGLRNLNFLVTGGYRSDKPIF. The CDR3 bases are TGTGCTCTTGGGGAACGTGGGCTTCGAAACTTAAACTTCCTTGTTACTGGGGGATACAGGTCCGATAAACCCATCTTT.

This clone has just a few counts. At one end, the junction sequence differs from germline, possibly due to a read error. The chain links TRDV1 to TRDJ1; D may be TRDD2 (6 bases). The CDR3 is 19 residues long. The germline V gene has CDR1 TSWWSYY and CDR2 QGS. The CDR3 loop is CALGELLLPGALGTDRLIF. The DNA for the CDR3 is TGTGCTCTTGGGGAGCTTCTCCTACCAGGAGCCCTCGGCACCGATAGACTCATCTTT.